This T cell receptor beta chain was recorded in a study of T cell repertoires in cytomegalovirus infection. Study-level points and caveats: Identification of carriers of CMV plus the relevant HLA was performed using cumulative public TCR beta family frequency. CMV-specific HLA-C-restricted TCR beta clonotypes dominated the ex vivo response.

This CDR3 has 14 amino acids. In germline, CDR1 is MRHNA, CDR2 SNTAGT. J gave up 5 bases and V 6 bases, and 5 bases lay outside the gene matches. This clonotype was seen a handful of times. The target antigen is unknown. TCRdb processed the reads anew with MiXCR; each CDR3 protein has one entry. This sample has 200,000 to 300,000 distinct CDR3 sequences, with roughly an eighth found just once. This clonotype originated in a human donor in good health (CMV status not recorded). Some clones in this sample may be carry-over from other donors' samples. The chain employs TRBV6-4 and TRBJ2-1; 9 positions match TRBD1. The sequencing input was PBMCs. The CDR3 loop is CASSHRTGDNEQFF. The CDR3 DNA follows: TGTGCCAGCAGCCACCGGACAGGGGACAATGAGCAGTTCTTC.